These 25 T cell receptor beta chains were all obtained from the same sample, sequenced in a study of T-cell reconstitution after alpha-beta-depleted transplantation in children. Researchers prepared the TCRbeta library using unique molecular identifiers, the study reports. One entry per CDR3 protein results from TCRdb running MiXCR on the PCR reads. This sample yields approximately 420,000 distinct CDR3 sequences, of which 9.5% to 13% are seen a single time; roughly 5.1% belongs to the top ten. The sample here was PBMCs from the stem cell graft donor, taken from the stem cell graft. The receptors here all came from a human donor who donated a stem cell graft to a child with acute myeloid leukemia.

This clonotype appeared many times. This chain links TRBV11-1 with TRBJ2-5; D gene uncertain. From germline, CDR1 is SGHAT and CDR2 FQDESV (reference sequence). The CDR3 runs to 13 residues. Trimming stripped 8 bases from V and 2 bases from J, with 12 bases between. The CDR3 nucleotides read TGTGCCAGCCTCGGGCAGCTTCAAGAGACCCAGTACTTC. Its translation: CASLGQLQETQYF.

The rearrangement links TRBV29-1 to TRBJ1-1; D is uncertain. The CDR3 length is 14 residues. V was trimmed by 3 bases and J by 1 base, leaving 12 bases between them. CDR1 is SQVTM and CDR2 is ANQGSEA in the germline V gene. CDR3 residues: CSVEQWAGNTEAFF. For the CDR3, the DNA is TGCAGCGTTGAGCAATGGGCGGGGAACACTGAAGCTTTCTTT.

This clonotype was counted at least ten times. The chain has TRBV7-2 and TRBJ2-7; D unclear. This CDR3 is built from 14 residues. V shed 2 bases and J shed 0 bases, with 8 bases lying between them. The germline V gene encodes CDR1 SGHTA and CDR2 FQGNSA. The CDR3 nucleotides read TGTGCCAGCAGCTTATCTGGCCACTCCTACGAGCAGTACTTC. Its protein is CASSLSGHSYEQYF.

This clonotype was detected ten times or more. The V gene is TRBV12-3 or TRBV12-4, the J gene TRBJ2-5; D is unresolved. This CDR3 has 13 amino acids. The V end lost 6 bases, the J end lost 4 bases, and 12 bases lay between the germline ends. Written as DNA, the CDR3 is TGTGCCAGCAGCCCAGGCAATCTAGAGACCCAGTACTTC. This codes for CASSPGNLETQYF.

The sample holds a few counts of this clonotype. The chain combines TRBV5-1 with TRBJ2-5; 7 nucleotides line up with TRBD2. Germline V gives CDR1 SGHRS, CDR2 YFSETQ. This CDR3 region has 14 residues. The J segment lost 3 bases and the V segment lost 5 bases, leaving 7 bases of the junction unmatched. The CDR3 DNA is TGCGCCAGCAGGCTAGCGGTTGCCGAAGAGACCCAGTACTTC. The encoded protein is CASRLAVAEETQYF. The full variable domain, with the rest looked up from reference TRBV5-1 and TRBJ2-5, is KAGVTQTPRYLIKTRGQQVTLSCSPISGHRSVSWYQQTPGQGLQFLFEYFSETQRNKGNFPGRFSGRQFSNSRSEMNVSTLELGDSALYLCASRLAVAEETQYFGPGTRLLVL.

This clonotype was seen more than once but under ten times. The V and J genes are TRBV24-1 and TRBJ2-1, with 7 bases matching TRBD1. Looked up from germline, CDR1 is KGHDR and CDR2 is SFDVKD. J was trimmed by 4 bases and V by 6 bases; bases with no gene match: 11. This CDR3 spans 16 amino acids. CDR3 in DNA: TGTGCCACCAGTAAGAACGACAGGGTGAGGTACAATGAGCAGTTCTTC. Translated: CATSKNDRVRYNEQFF.

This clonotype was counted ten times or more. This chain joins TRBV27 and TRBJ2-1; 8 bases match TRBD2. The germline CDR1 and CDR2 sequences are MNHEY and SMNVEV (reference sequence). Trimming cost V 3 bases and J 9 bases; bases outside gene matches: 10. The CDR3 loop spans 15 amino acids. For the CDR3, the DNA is TGTGCCAGCAGTTTCGGGACTAGGAGCATACGTGAGCAGTTCTTC. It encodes CASSFGTRSIREQFF.

In DNA, the CDR3 is TGTGCCAGCAGTTACTCGGATCCAAGGCCCCTTGGAGCGACTGGGGCCAACGTCCTGACTTTC. Residues: CASSYSDPRPLGATGANVLTF. The chain links TRBV6-2 or TRBV6-3 to TRBJ2-6; D gene unclear. The V and J ends lost 0 bases and 2 bases respectively, with 23 bases between them. The CDR3 is 21 amino acids. Germline V gene sequence: CDR1 MNHEY, CDR2 SVGEGT.

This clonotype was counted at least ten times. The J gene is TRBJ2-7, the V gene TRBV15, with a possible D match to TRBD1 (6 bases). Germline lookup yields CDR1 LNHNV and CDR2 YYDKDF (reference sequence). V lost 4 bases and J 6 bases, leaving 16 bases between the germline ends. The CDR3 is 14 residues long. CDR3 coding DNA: TGTGCCACCAGCAAGGACGTAGGGGGAGCCGAGCAGTACTTC. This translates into CATSKDVGGAEQYF.

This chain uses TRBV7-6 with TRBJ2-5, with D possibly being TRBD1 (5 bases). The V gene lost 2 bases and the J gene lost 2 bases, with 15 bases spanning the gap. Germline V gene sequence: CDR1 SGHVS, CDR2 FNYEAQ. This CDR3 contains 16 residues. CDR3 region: CASSLQQVKTQETQYF. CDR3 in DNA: TGTGCCAGCAGCTTACAACAGGTGAAGACGCAAGAGACCCAGTACTTC.

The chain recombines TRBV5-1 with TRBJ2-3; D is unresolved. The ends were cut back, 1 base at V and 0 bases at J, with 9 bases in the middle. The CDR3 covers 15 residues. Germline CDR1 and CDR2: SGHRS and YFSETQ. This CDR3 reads CASSLSPPSTDTQYF. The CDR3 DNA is TGCGCCAGCAGCTTGTCGCCTCCTAGCACAGATACGCAGTATTTT. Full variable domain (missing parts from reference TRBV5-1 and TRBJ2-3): KAGVTQTPRYLIKTRGQQVTLSCSPISGHRSVSWYQQTPGQGLQFLFEYFSETQRNKGNFPGRFSGRQFSNSRSEMNVSTLELGDSALYLCASSLSPPSTDTQYFGPGTRLTVL.

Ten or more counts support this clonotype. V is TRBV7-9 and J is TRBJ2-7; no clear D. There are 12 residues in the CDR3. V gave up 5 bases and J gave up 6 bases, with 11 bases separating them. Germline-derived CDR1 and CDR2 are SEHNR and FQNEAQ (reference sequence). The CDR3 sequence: CASSLGTGEQYF. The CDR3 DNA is TGTGCCAGCAGCCTAGGAACCGGCGAGCAGTACTTC.

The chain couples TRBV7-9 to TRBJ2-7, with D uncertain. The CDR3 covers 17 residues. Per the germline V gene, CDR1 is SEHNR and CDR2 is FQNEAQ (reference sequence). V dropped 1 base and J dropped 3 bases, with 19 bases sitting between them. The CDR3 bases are TGTGCCAGCAGCTTAGAAATTTTGGGGAAACCAGTCTACGAGCAGTACTTC. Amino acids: CASSLEILGKPVYEQYF.

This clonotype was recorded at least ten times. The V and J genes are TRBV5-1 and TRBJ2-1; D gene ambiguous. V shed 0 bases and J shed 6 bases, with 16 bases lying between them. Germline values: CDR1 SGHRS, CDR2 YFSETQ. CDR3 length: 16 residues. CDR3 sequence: CASSLGAVLIFNEQFF. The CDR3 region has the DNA TGCGCCAGCAGCTTGGGGGCGGTACTAATCTTCAATGAGCAGTTCTTC.

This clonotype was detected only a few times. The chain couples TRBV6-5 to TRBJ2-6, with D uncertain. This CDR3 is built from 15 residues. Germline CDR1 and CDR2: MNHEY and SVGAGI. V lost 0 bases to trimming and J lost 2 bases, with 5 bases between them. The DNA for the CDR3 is TGTGCCAGCAGTTACTCCGAGGCTGGGGCCAACGTCCTGACTTTC. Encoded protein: CASSYSEAGANVLTF.

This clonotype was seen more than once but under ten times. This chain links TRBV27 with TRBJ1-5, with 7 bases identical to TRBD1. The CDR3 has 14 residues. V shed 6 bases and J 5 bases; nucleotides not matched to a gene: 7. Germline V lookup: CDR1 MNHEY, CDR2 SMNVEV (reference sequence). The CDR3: CASSRVTGYQPQHF. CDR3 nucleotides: TGTGCCAGCAGCCGAGTGACAGGGTATCAGCCCCAGCATTTT.

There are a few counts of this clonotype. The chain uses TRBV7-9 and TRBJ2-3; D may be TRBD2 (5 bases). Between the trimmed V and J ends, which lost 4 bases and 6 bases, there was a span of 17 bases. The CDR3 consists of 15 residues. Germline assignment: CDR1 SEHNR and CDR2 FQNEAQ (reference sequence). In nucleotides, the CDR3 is TGTGCCAGCAGCTGGGCGGGTGCAGTTTCGGATACGCAGTATTTT. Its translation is CASSWAGAVSDTQYF.

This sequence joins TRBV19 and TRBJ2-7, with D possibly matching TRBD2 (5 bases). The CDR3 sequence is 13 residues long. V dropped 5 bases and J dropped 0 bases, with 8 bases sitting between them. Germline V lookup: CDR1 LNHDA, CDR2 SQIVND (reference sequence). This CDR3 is CASSPGISYEQYV. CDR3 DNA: TGTGCCAGTAGTCCGGGGATCTCCTACGAGCAGTACGTC.

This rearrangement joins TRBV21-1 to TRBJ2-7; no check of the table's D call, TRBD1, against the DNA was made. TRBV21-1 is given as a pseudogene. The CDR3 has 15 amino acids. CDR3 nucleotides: TGTGCCAGCAGCACGTCCGGGACAGGGGTTCGCGAGCAGTACTTC. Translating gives CASSTSGTGVREQYF.

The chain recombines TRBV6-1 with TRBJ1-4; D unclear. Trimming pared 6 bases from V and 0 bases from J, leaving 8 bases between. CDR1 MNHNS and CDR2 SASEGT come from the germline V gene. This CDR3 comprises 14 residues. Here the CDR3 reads CASRPGPTNEKLFF. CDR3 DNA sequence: TGTGCCAGCAGACCGGGCCCAACTAATGAAAAACTGTTTTTT.

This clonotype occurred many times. CDR3 nucleotide sequence: TGTGCCAGCAGGTCAGGGCTGCGCAATCAGCCCCAGCATTTT. Residues: CASRSGLRNQPQHF. J is TRBJ1-5 and V is TRBV6-5; tentatively, D is TRBD1 (5 bases). This CDR3 region has 14 residues. Looked up from germline, CDR1 is MNHEY and CDR2 is SVGAGI. V was cut by 6 bases and J by 2 bases, with 11 bases left in between.

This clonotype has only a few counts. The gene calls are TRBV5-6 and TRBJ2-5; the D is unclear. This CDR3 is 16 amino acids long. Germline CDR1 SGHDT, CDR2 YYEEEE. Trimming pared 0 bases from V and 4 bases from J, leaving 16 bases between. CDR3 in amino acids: CASSLVLRSDGETQYF. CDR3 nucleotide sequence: TGTGCCAGCAGCTTGGTCTTGAGGTCGGATGGAGAGACCCAGTACTTC.

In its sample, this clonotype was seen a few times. Here the CDR3 DNA reads TGTGCCAGCAGCGTAGGGATGAATGAAAAACTGTTTTTT. Translating gives CASSVGMNEKLFF. The chain carries TRBV9 and TRBJ1-4; D remains unclear. This CDR3 comprises 13 residues. Germline V gene lookup returns CDR1 SGDLS and CDR2 YYNGEE. Trimming took off 0 bases at V and 5 bases at J, with 5 bases between the two ends.

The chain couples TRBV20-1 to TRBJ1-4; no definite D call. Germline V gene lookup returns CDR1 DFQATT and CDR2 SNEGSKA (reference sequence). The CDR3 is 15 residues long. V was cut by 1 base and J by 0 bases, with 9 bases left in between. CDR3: CSARVAAPTNEKLFF. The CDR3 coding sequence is TGCAGTGCTAGAGTGGCCGCGCCAACTAATGAAAAACTGTTTTTT.

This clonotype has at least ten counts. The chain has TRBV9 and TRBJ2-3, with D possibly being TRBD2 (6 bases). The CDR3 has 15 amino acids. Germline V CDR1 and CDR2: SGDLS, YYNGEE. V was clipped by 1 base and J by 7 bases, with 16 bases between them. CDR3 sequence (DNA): TGTGCCAGCAGCGTATGGGACGGGGGAATGAATACGCAGTATTTT. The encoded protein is CASSVWDGGMNTQYF. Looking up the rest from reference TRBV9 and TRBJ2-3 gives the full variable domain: DSGVTQTPKHLITATGQRVTLRCSPRSGDLSVYWYQQSLDQGLQFLIQYYNGEERAKGNILERFSAQQFPDLHSELNLSSLELGDSALYFCASSVWDGGMNTQYFGPGTRLTVL.